These T cell receptor beta chains were read from a single sample in a study of shared clonotypes between healthy human individuals. Sequencing used immunoSEQ multiplex PCR; TCRdb keeps in-frame clones, though not all of them. The repertoire has about 2 million clones, approximately 94% of them found once; the top ten carry around 1.2%. Sequencing was performed on naive CD8+ T cells sorted from blood. The receptors originated from a man between 18 and 29 years old in good health. CDR3s include the opening cysteine and the closing phenylalanine or tryptophan. Fields, in order: V gene, D gene, clone size, J gene, CDR3 protein, CDR3 DNA. A D gene is named only where the DNA matches it firmly. Clone size is stated in some rows and not others, as once, few, many or a class when expanded.

TRBV6-5	-	once	TRBJ1-1	CASRDYLTVNTEAFF	TGTGCCAGCAGGGACTACCTGACAGTGAACACTGAAGCTTTCTTT
TRBV6-1	TRBD1	-	TRBJ1-2	CASRQQGDLYGYTF	TGTGCCAGCAGGCAACAGGGGGATCTCTATGGCTACACCTTC
TRBV6-5	-	once	TRBJ1-1	CASSYSMAGDEAFF	TGTGCCAGCAGTTACTCGATGGCAGGGGATGAAGCTTTCTTT
TRBV9	-	-	TRBJ1-3	CASSVAELGSGNTIYF	TGTGCCAGCAGCGTAGCAGAACTTGGCTCTGGAAACACCATATATTTT
TRBV7-3	-	-	TRBJ2-1	CASSSVGGSNEQFF	TGTGCCAGCAGCTCCGTGGGGGGCTCCAATGAGCAGTTCTTC
TRBV6-5	-	-	TRBJ2-7	CASSYQTSYEQYF	TGTGCCAGCAGTTACCAGACCTCCTACGAGCAGTACTTC
TRBV10-3	-	-	TRBJ2-7	CAISVESSYEQYF	TGTGCCATCAGTGTTGAGAGCTCCTACGAGCAGTACTTC
TRBV7-9	-	-	TRBJ2-7	CASSWGRSTYEQYF	TGTGCCAGCAGCTGGGGACGGAGCACCTACGAGCAGTACTTC
TRBV7-2	-	once	TRBJ2-2	CASSLVWDTGELFF	TGTGCCAGCAGCTTAGTTTGGGACACCGGGGAGCTGTTTTTT
TRBV7-2	-	-	TRBJ1-4	CASSSNGISTNEKLFF	TGTGCCAGCAGCTCAAATGGGATTTCAACTAATGAAAAACTGTTTTTT
TRBV5-8	TRBD2	-	TRBJ2-7	CASRTTSGSYEQYF	TGTGCCAGCAGGACGACTAGCGGGAGTTACGAGCAGTACTTC
TRBV27	TRBD2	-	TRBJ2-7	CASRPGLPFSYEQYF	TGTGCCAGCAGACCGGGACTACCCTTTTCCTACGAGCAGTACTTC
TRBV7-2	-	-	TRBJ2-7	CASSFQRGNYEQYF	TGTGCCAGCAGCTTTCAACGGGGCAACTACGAGCAGTACTTC
TRBV7-2	TRBD2	-	TRBJ2-7	CASSLPRGEGPYEQYF	TGTGCCAGCAGCCTACCCCGGGGGGAAGGTCCCTACGAGCAGTACTTC
TRBV4-3	-	-	TRBJ2-7	CASSQETGGYEQYF	TGCGCCAGCAGCCAAGAGACAGGCGGGTACGAGCAGTACTTC
TRBV5-6	-	-	TRBJ2-2	CASSLEWLGTGELFF	TGTGCCAGCAGCTTGGAATGGTTGGGCACCGGGGAGCTGTTTTTT
TRBV27	-	-	TRBJ1-2	CASSPLQGRGYTF	TGTGCCAGCAGCCCACTACAGGGTCGTGGCTACACCTTC
TRBV5-5	TRBD1	-	TRBJ2-7	CASSPGQVTYEQYF	TGTGCCAGCAGCCCGGGACAGGTAACCTACGAGCAGTACTTC
TRBV27	-	-	TRBJ1-2	CASSYRQAYGYTF	TGTGCCAGCAGTTATAGACAGGCCTATGGCTACACCTTC
TRBV4-1	TRBD1	-	TRBJ2-5	CASSPAGTGGTETQYF	TGCGCCAGCAGCCCCGCCGGGACAGGGGGCACAGAGACCCAGTACTTC
TRBV10-2	-	-	TRBJ2-1	CASSDGTPYNEQFF	TGCGCCAGCAGTGACGGGACGCCGTACAATGAGCAGTTCTTC
TRBV5-4	-	-	TRBJ1-4	CASSLSGIQSLGELFF	TGTGCCAGCAGCTTATCCGGCATCCAATCCCTCGGAGAACTGTTTTTT
TRBV5-4	-	-	TRBJ2-7	CASSLTSNYEQYF	TGTGCCAGCAGCTTGACTTCCAACTACGAGCAGTACTTC
TRBV10-1	-	-	TRBJ1-1	CASSDSGGTEAFF	TGCGCCAGCAGTGACTCAGGAGGAACTGAAGCTTTCTTT
TRBV4-3	-	-	TRBJ2-4	CASSPDLGEGENIQYF	TGCGCCAGCAGCCCCGACCTAGGGGAGGGGGAAAACATTCAGTACTTC
TRBV15	-	few	TRBJ1-2	CATSRDLEGNGYTF	TGTGCCACCAGCAGAGATCTGGAGGGAAACGGCTACACCTTC
TRBV27	TRBD2	-	TRBJ2-1	CASSALAGGPNEQFF	TGTGCCAGCAGCGCCCTAGCGGGGGGGCCAAATGAGCAGTTCTTC
TRBV19	-	-	TRBJ2-7	CASSWDISYEQYF	TGTGCCAGTAGCTGGGACATCTCCTACGAGCAGTACTTC